These 8 T cell receptor beta chains came from one sample sequenced in a study of CD8+CD57+ T cells in acquired aplastic anemia. Patients included in sequencing had previously demonstrated CD8+CD57+ cell expansion by flow cytometry. CDR3 and TCR beta VDJ profiling relied on genomic DNA as the template. MiXCR, applied by TCRdb to the reads, yields one record per CDR3 protein. The sample carries roughly 160,000 distinct CDR3 sequences, about 70% recorded once. The specimen was sorted CD4+, CD8+, or CD8+CD57+ T cells (not recorded which) from PBMCs. Source of these receptors: a human donor with aplastic anemia.

With respect to this clonotype: The CDR3 end shows no conserved phenylalanine or tryptophan, and so a read error is likely. The rearrangement joins TRBV2 to TRBJ2-7; either TRBD1 or TRBD2 may fit D (5 bases each). Germline V gene data show CDR1 as SNHLY and CDR2 as FYNNEI. This CDR3 comprises 12 residues. With 5 bases removed from V and 7 bases from J, the gap between germline ends came to 12 bases. This chain's CDR3 is CASSKGSGEQYS. CDR3 DNA: TGTGCCAGCAGTAAGGGGTCGGGGGAGCAGTACTCC.

The chain joins TRBV7-6 to TRBJ1-1; D call uncertain. The length of the CDR3 is 13 residues. V was pared by 2 bases and J by 7 bases, with 11 bases between. CDR1 is SGHVS, CDR2 FNYEAQ, per germline. CDR3 nucleotides: TGTGCCAGCAGCTTAACCGGAGAGGGTGAAGCTTTCTTT. It translates to CASSLTGEGEAFF.

The chain has TRBV20-1 and TRBJ1-2; D might be TRBD1 (5 bases). CDR1 and CDR2 (germline): DFQATT, SNEGSKA (reference sequence). The germline V and J ends were trimmed by 6 bases and 5 bases, with 16 bases remaining between them. This CDR3 is built from 13 residues. The CDR3 DNA follows: TGCAGTGCCAGAAAAGGGGAAGGTTATGGCTACACCTTC. Amino acids: CSARKGEGYGYTF.

The gene calls are TRBV7-8 and TRBJ2-5; D is perhaps TRBD2 (5 bases). The end of the DNA is better explained by TRBJ2-1, so the J call may be wrong. The length of the CDR3 is 16 residues. Germline values: CDR1 SGHVS, CDR2 FQNEAQ. CDR3 bases: TGTGCCAGCAGCTTATTCGAGGGAATAAGCTACAATGAGCAGTTCTTC. It yields the protein CASSLFEGISYNEQFF.

The chain uses TRBV28 and TRBJ2-1; the match to TRBD2 covers 7 bases. Germline CDR1 MDHEN, CDR2 SYDVKM. The CDR3 consists of 13 residues. V was clipped by 3 bases and J by 6 bases; unmatched bases: 2. Here the CDR3 DNA reads TGTGCCAGCAGTTTCGGGACTACCAATGAGCAGTTCTTC. Protein product: CASSFGTTNEQFF. The entire variable domain, with the rest obtained from reference TRBV28 and TRBJ2-1, is as follows: DVKVTQSSRYLVKRTGEKVFLECVQDMDHENMFWYRQDPGLGLRLIYFSYDVKMKEKGDIPEGYSVSREKKERFSLILESASTNQTSMYLCASSFGTTNEQFFGPGTRLTVL.

This clonotype was detected ten times or more. The chain recombines TRBV6-4 with TRBJ2-6; maybe TRBD1 (6 bases). CDR3 length: 15 amino acids. CDR1 and CDR2 from the germline V gene are MRHNA and SNTAGT. V was shortened by 6 bases and J by 0 bases, with 9 bases between the two germline ends. In nucleotides, the CDR3 is TGTGCCAGCAGCTTAGGGGGCTCTGGGGCCAACGTCCTGACTTTC. It yields the protein CASSLGGSGANVLTF.

The table lists this clonotype with a few counts. A junction end diverges from the germline sequence, so it may reflect a read error. V is TRBV20-1 and J is TRBJ2-1, with D unclear. Germline CDR1 is DFQATT and CDR2 is SNEGSKA (reference sequence). There are 11 residues in the CDR3. CDR3 sequence: CSAPLLTRSVF. CDR3 coding DNA: TGCAGTGCTCCATTGCTTACCCGAAGCGTCTTC.

This sequence joins TRBV3-1 and TRBJ2-5, with D unresolved. Per germline, CDR1 LGHDT and CDR2 YNNKEL (reference sequence). Deletions cut 7 bases from V and 5 bases from J, with 14 bases between. CDR3 length: 13 amino acids. The CDR3 loop reads CASTPPTGETQYF. The CDR3 nucleotides are TGTGCCAGCACCCCTCCCACTGGGGAGACCCAGTACTTC.